This T cell receptor beta chain was documented in a study of spatial heterogeneity in lung cancer. For the study at large: Detected beta-chain sequences consistently exceeded alpha-chain sequences. General study points: Higher tumor mutation counts went along with higher counts of expanded intratumoral alpha and beta TCRs.

As to time point: sample taken at primary tumor resection. Patients with untreated early-stage non-small cell lung cancer, numbering roughly 69, were the donors. Unsorted tumor, nontumor lung tissue or cryopreserved PBMC supplied the whole RNA. In germline, CDR1 is KGHDR, CDR2 SFDVKD. The CDR3 runs 14 residues. This clonotype was detected many times. Its specificity is not known. One end of the junction does not line up with germline, which may come from a read error. This beta chain lies outside the target of a library built for alpha chains; its clone size means little. A unique molecular identifier was carried by every single TCR cDNA molecule. Using its own MiXCR run on the 5' RACE reads, TCRdb lists one record per CDR3 protein. This sample has roughly 15,000 distinct CDR3 sequences, with 4.7% found just once.

This sequence originates from a female donor with early-stage non-small cell lung cancer. The V and J genes are TRBV24-1 and TRBJ2-2; no reliable D call. The input for sequencing was lung tumor tissue, taken at surgery. CDR3 region: CSTSDSLVRGELFF. CDR3 nucleotide sequence: TGTTCCACCAGTGATTCCCTTGTCCGCGGGGAGCTGTTTTTT.